This T cell receptor beta chain was sequenced for a study of blood T cell repertoires in COVID-19. CDR3 length equals 15 residues. Germline V gives CDR1 SGHTA, CDR2 FQGNSA. Germline trimming cut 5 bases from V and 0 bases from J; bases unmatched to any gene: 3. In the original processing: Reference gene primer amplification gave nucleated cell count estimates. Profiled with immunoSEQ multiplex PCR; TCRdb holds only in-frame clones, not every one. That table supplies the V and J calls and clone size; D and trimming were determined from the DNA. The sample holds around 140,000 clones, about 76% seen once.

The chain carries TRBV7-2 and TRBJ2-1; 8 bases align to TRBD2. This receptor was obtained from a woman in her fifties or sixties with active or convalescent COVID-19. The sequencing input was peripheral blood. Written as DNA, the CDR3 is TGTGCCAGCAGCGCCGGGACTAGCTCCTACAATGAGCAGTTCTTC. As protein: CASSAGTSSYNEQFF.